These 22 T cell receptor beta chains came from one sample sequenced in a study of cytomegalovirus exposure and HLA in healthy donors. Vbeta (60) and Jbeta (13) primers were used in the PCR. TCRdb's copy holds only in-frame clones and misses some; the assay was immunoSEQ multiplex PCR. The sample lists tens of thousands of clones, around three quarters occurring once. The sequencing sample was made of PBMCs. The source is a man in his fifties or sixties in good health and CMV-seropositive.

CDR3: CASSPGPSGRGTQETQYF. The CDR3 DNA reads TGCGCCAGCAGCCCTGGGCCTAGCGGGAGGGGGACCCAAGAGACCCAGTACTTC. The rearrangement links TRBV5-1 to TRBJ2-5, with 12 bases identical to TRBD2. CDR3 length: 18 amino acids. The V segment lost 4 bases and the J segment 1 base; nucleotides outside the gene matches: 11. CDR1 and CDR2 (germline): SGHRS, YFSETQ.

J is TRBJ2-3 and V is TRBV20-1; D is undetermined. This CDR3 has 11 residues. V lost 7 bases, J lost 6 bases, and 11 bases lay in between. Germline-derived CDR1 and CDR2 are DFQATT and SNEGSKA (reference sequence). Here the CDR3 DNA reads TGCAGTGTCCCGACTTGGGATACGCAGTATTTT. Translation gives CSVPTWDTQYF.

The V gene is TRBV5-5, the J gene TRBJ1-5; unclear D gene. In germline, CDR1 is SGHKS, CDR2 YYEKEE (reference sequence). The CDR3 is made up of 13 amino acids. Trimming shortened V by 5 bases and J by 5 bases, and 11 bases separated the two germline ends. CDR3 in DNA: TGTGCCAGCAGGGCCGGGATCTATCAGCCCCAGCATTTT. Amino acid sequence: CASRAGIYQPQHF.

There are a few counts of this clone. The genes are TRBV11-3 and TRBJ2-7, with TRBD1 as a possible D gene (6 bases). The ends were cut back, 5 bases at V and 3 bases at J, with 14 bases in the middle. There are 14 residues in the CDR3. Germline V CDR1 and CDR2: SGHNT, YENEEA. Here the CDR3 DNA reads TGTGCCAGCAGCCCCGCGGCACAGGGCTACGAGCAGTACTTC. As protein: CASSPAAQGYEQYF. Combining the CDR3 with reference TRBV11-3 and TRBJ2-7 gives the whole variable domain EAGVVQSPRYKIIEKKQPVAFWCNPISGHNTLYWYLQNLGQGPELLIRYENEEAVDDSQLPKDRFSAERLKGVDSTLKIQPAELGDSAVYLCASSPAAQGYEQYFGPGTRLTVT.

The CDR3 DNA is TGTGCCAGTAAAAACAGGGTTTGGAGCACAGATACGCAGTATTTT. This translates into CASKNRVWSTDTQYF. The V gene is TRBV19, the J gene TRBJ2-3, with D perhaps TRBD1 (6 bases). V was clipped by 7 bases and J by 0 bases, with 14 bases between them. The CDR3 consists of 15 residues. Germline CDR1 is LNHDA and CDR2 is SQIVND (reference sequence).

The chain employs TRBV7-9 and TRBJ2-1; D is possibly TRBD2 (5 bases). The CDR3 spans 13 residues. Deletions cut 9 bases from V and 4 bases from J, with 13 bases between. Germline lookup yields CDR1 SEHNR and CDR2 FQNEAQ (reference sequence). For the CDR3, the DNA is TGTGCCAGTCTGTCGGACTCTTACAATGAGCAGTTCTTC. Translated, it gives CASLSDSYNEQFF.

The rearrangement joins TRBV6-1 to TRBJ2-7, with TRBD2 matching over 10 bases. Germline V gene lookup returns CDR1 MNHNS and CDR2 SASEGT. The CDR3 runs to 16 residues. V trimming: 4 bases; J trimming: 0 bases; junction bases outside the gene matches: 6. CDR3: CASSALAGGLSYEQYF. As DNA, the CDR3 is TGTGCCAGCAGTGCATTAGCGGGGGGCCTCTCCTACGAGCAGTACTTC.

The CDR3 sequence is CASSIRGPNQPQHF. The CDR3 nucleotides read TGTGCCAGTAGTATCAGAGGGCCCAATCAGCCCCAGCATTTT. This chain joins TRBV19 and TRBJ1-5, with D unresolved. CDR3 length equals 14 residues. V lost 3 bases and J lost 3, with 9 bases in between. Looked up from germline, CDR1 is LNHDA and CDR2 is SQIVND (reference sequence).

The table lists this clone with a few counts. The chain has TRBV5-1 and TRBJ1-2; D possibly corresponds to TRBD1 (6 bases). The germline CDR1 and CDR2 sequences are SGHRS and YFSETQ. The CDR3 sequence is 13 residues long. Trimming left V 6 bases short and J 6 bases short, with 15 bases between. In DNA, the CDR3 is TGCGCCAGCACGTACGCTACAGGGAATGGCTACACCTTC. Encoded protein: CASTYATGNGYTF.

This clone was counted between two and nine times. The chain recombines TRBV6-6 with TRBJ1-1; possible D gene TRBD1, 5 bases. The V end lost 2 bases, the J end lost 5 bases, and 15 bases lay between the germline ends. From germline, CDR1 is MNHNY and CDR2 SVGAGI (reference sequence). This CDR3 contains 15 residues. In DNA, the CDR3 is TGTGCCAGCAGTTACGGGGCAGGGCGGCGGACTGAAGCTTTCTTT. Translated, it gives CASSYGAGRRTEAFF.

This clone was observed a few times. At one end the junction does not follow the germline gene, possibly because of a read error. The chain recombines TRBV4-1 with TRBJ2-1; D may be TRBD2 (6 bases). Germline V gene lookup returns CDR1 MGHRA and CDR2 YSYEKL. This CDR3 region has 16 residues. CDR3: CASSQGSLSGYNEQFF. The CDR3 coding sequence is TGTGCCAGCAGCCAAGGATCCCTTAGCGGTTACAATGAGCAGTTCTTC.

Concerning this clone itself: One junction end does not reproduce the germline sequence, and a read error may be involved. This sequence joins TRBV6-4 and TRBJ1-1; no clear D. Germline CDR1 reads MRHNA; CDR2 reads SNTAGT. CDR3 length: 13 amino acids. The CDR3 protein is CASSEHPSTKAFF. Written as DNA, the CDR3 is TGTGCCAGCAGTGAACATCCTTCCACTAAAGCTTTCTTT.

Only one count was recorded for this clone. V and J are TRBV6-1 and TRBJ2-3; 9 bases are a match to TRBD1. J lost 2 bases, V lost 2 bases, and 11 bases had no gene match. CDR1 and CDR2 from the germline V gene are MNHNS and SASEGT. CDR3 size: 18 residues. The CDR3 DNA sequence: TGTGCCAGCAGTGAAACTCCACTTACAGGGGGCAACACAGATACGCAGTATTTT. Amino acids: CASSETPLTGGNTDTQYF.

The rearrangement uses TRBV5-1 and TRBJ1-5; D unclear. This CDR3 comprises 14 residues. The germline gives CDR1 SGHRS, CDR2 YFSETQ. Trimming shortened V by 4 bases and J by 6 bases, and 14 bases separated the two germline ends. The CDR3 DNA reads TGCGCCAGCAGCCCGGATGGAGGGCGTCAGCCCCAGCATTTT. This gives the protein CASSPDGGRQPQHF.

The rearrangement links TRBV11-2 to TRBJ2-7; D is possibly TRBD1 (6 bases). Trimming removed 1 base from V and 4 bases from J, with 14 bases in between. CDR3 size: 15 residues. Germline CDR1 reads SGHAT; CDR2 reads FQNNGV. The CDR3 here is CASSLVRTAGYEQYF. The DNA for the CDR3 is TGTGCCAGCAGCTTAGTGAGGACAGCTGGGTACGAGCAGTACTTC.

CDR3 in DNA: TGCGCCAGCAGCTTGGGAGGGGGCAGTGAAAAACTGTTTTTT. Translating it yields CASSLGGGSEKLFF. The chain carries TRBV5-1 and TRBJ1-4; 7 bases match TRBD1. V dropped 0 bases and J dropped 7; count of bases not matched to a gene: 3. The CDR3 spans 14 residues. The germline V gene has CDR1 SGHRS and CDR2 YFSETQ.

The rearrangement joins TRBV19 to TRBJ2-5; 7 bases line up with TRBD1. The ends lost 4 bases at V and 5 bases at J; junction bases unmatched: 7. CDR3 size: 14 residues. The germline V gene encodes CDR1 LNHDA and CDR2 SQIVND (reference sequence). The CDR3 coding sequence is TGTGCCAGTAGTAAAAACAGGGGTGGTGAGACCCAGTACTTC. Translation gives CASSKNRGGETQYF.

The chain combines TRBV6-6 with TRBJ2-3; D remains ambiguous. CDR1 MNHNY and CDR2 SVGAGI come from the germline V gene (reference sequence). V was trimmed by 2 bases and J by 0 bases, leaving 9 bases between them. The CDR3 covers 15 residues. The DNA of the CDR3 is TGTGCCAGCAGTTACCTCGCGCCTAGCACAGATACGCAGTATTTT. Translating gives CASSYLAPSTDTQYF.

The V and J genes are TRBV7-2 and TRBJ1-2, with 9 bases lining up with TRBD1. Unmatched junction bases numbered 9, after V lost 5 bases and J lost 8 bases. In germline, CDR1 is SGHTA, CDR2 FQGNSA. This CDR3 is built from 14 residues. The CDR3: CASSLGQGIGGYTF. CDR3 in DNA: TGTGCCAGCAGCCTTGGACAGGGGATAGGGGGCTACACCTTC.

The rearrangement links TRBV7-9 to TRBJ2-3; D not certain. Trimming took off 6 bases at V and 0 bases at J, with 16 bases between the two ends. The CDR3 runs to 16 residues. CDR1 and CDR2 (germline): SEHNR, FQNEAQ (reference sequence). CDR3 protein: CASSSPVTTSTDTQYF. The CDR3, as DNA: TGTGCCAGCAGTTCCCCTGTAACGACTAGCACAGATACGCAGTATTTT.

This clone was recorded once. Additional DNA sequences in this sample encode the identical CDR3. The CDR3 bases are TGTGCCAGCATCACGGGACAGTTGAACACTGAAGCTTTCTTT. This gives the protein CASITGQLNTEAFF. V and J are TRBV5-6 and TRBJ1-1, with 7 bases identical to TRBD1. Germline CDR1 reads SGHDT; CDR2 reads YYEEEE. V lost 6 bases and J lost 0; bases outside the gene matches: 5. The CDR3 covers 14 residues.

The V gene is TRBV6-5, the J gene TRBJ2-1, with D possibly TRBD1 on 6 matching bases. The CDR3 is 16 amino acids. Between the trimmed V and J ends, which lost 0 bases and 10 bases, there was a span of 19 bases. The germline V gene has CDR1 MNHEY and CDR2 SVGAGI. The CDR3 DNA is TGTGCCAGCAGTTACTCTGGGGGCAGAAGCAATGTGGAGCAGTTCTTC. Its protein is CASSYSGGRSNVEQFF.